Here is one T cell receptor (beta chain) with its context. V lost 1 base to trimming and J lost 6 bases, with 13 bases between them. The CDR3 length is 15 residues. Germline lookup yields CDR1 SGHTA and CDR2 FQGNSA. The data stem from a study of shared clonotypes between healthy human individuals. Profiling relied on immunoSEQ multiplex PCR, and the TCRdb table lists in-frame clones only, not all of them. The sample shows just over 2,000,000 clones, approximately 95% of them seen only once. The sequenced sample was naive CD4+ T cells sorted from blood. Subset specified: CD45RA+ positively selected. The sequence derives from a man between 18 and 29 years old in good health. The V and J genes are TRBV7-2 and TRBJ1-5; D not resolved. The DNA for the CDR3 is TGTGCCAGCAGCTTAGACGGGAGGCCCGGTCAGCCCCAGCATTTT. Translation: CASSLDGRPGQPQHF.